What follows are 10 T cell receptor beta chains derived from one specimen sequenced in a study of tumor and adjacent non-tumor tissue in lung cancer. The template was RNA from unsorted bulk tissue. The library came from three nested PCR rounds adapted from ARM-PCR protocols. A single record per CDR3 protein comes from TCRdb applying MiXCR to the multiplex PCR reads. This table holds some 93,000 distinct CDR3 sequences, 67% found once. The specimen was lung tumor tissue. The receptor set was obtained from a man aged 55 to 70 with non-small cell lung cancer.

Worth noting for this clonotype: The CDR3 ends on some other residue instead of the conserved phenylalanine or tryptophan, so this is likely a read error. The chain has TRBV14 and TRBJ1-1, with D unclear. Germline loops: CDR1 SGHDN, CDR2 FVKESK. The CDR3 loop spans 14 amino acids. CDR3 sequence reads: CASSHLLLNTEAFV. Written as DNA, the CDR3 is TGTGCCAGCAGCCACCTGTTACTAAACACAGAAGCTTTCGTT.

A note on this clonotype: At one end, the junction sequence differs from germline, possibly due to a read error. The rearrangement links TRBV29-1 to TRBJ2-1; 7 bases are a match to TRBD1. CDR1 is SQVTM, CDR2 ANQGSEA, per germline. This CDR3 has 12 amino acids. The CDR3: CSVDRVSNGQFF. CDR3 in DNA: TGTAGCGTAGACAGGGTTTCGAATGGGCAGTTCTTC.

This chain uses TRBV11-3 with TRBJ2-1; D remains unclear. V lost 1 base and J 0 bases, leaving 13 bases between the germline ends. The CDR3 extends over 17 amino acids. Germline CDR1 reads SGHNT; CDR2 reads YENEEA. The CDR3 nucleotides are TGTGCCAGCAGCTTAGTGGCTAGGACGACCTCCTACAATGAGCAGTTCTTC. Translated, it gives CASSLVARTTSYNEQFF.

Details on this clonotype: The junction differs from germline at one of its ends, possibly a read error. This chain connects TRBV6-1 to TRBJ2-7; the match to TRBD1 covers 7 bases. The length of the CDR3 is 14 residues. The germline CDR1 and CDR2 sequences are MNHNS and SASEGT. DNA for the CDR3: TGTGCCAACAGGGAGACAGGGACGGCCTACGAGCATTACTTC. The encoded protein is CANRETGTAYEHYF.

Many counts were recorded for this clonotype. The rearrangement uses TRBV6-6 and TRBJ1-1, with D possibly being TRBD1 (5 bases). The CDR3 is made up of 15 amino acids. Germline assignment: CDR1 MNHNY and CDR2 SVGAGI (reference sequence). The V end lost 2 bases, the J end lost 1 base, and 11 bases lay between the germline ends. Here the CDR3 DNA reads TGTGCCAGCAGTTACCCAAGGGGTCAGAACACTGAAGCTTTCTTT. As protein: CASSYPRGQNTEAFF.

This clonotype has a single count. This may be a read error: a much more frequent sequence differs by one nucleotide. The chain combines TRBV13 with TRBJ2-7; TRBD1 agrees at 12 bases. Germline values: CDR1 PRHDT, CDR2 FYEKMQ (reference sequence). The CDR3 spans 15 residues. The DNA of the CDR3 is TGTGCCAGCGGCCAACCGGGACAGGGGGCAAACGAGCAGAACTTC. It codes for CASGQPGQGANEQNF. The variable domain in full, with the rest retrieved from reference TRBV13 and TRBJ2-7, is AAGVIQSPRHLIKEKRETATLKCYPIPRHDTVYWYQQGPGQDPQFLISFYEKMQSDKGSIPDRFSAQQFSDYHSELNMSSLELGDSALYFCASGQPGQGANEQNFGPGTRLTVT.

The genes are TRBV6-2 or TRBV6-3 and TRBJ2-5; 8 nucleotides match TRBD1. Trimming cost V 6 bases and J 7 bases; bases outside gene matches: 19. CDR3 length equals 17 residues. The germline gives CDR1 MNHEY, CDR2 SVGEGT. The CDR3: CASSKVWGRGQQVTQYF. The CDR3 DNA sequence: TGTGCCAGCAGCAAAGTGTGGGGCAGGGGGCAGCAGGTGACCCAGTACTTC.

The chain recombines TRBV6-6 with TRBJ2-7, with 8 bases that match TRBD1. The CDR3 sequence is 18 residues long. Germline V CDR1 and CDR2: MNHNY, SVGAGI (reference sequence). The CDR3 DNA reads TGTGCCAGCAGTTTGGTAGTGGTAAGGGACAGGAACTCCTGGGAGCAGTATGTC. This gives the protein CASSLVVVRDRNSWEQYV.

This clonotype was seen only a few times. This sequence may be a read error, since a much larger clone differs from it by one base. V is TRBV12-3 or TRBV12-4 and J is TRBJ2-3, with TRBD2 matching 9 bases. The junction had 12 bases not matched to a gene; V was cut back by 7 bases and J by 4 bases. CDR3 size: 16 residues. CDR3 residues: CASTRGVAGAPDTQYF. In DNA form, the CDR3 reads TGTGCCAGCACTCGCGGAGTAGCGGGAGCCCCAGATACGCAGTATTTT.

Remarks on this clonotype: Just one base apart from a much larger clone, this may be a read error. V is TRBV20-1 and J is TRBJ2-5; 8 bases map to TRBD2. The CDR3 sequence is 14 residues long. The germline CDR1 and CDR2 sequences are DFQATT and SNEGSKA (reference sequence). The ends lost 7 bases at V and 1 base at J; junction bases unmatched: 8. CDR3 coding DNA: TGCAGTGGGTTAGCGGGGATAATCCAAGAGACCCAGTACTTC. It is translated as CSGLAGIIQETQYF.